This record covers a single TCR beta chain. The entry originates in a study of blood T cell repertoires in COVID-19. Study summary: Material from acute and convalescent COVID-19 was sourced from the United States, Italy and Spain.

Authors' processing steps: Counts of nucleated cells, estimated from reference gene primer amplification, were obtained. The method was immunoSEQ multiplex PCR; TCRdb's version includes in-frame clones alone and lacks a portion of them. The V and J calls and clone size come from that table; D and trimming were worked out from the DNA. The sample records approximately 500,000 clones, roughly nine tenths being singletons. The sequence came from a woman between 45 and 65 years old with COVID-19, enrolled during active disease. Source material: peripheral blood.

The CDR3 bases are TGTGCCAGCAAGGGGGCGGGGGGATTCAATGAGCAGTTCTTC. This gives the protein CASKGAGGFNEQFF. The rearrangement links TRBV25-1 to TRBJ2-1; the D gene is possibly TRBD2 (8 bases). The CDR3 is 14 residues long. The V end was cut by 7 bases, the J end by 6 bases, with 16 bases between. The germline gives CDR1 MGHDK, CDR2 SYGVNS.